The 6 T cell receptor beta chains below all came from one sample that was sequenced in a study of neurological immune-mediated disorders. One entry per CDR3 protein results from TCRdb running MiXCR on the 5' RACE reads. Among tens of thousands of distinct CDR3 sequences, 2.5% were seen once, and the ten largest hold about 3%. Sequenced: PBMCs. The receptors shown here come from a man aged 50-59 years with multiple sclerosis.

This clonotype was seen ten or more times. The chain is built from TRBV7-2 and TRBJ2-7; 7 bases fit TRBD2. This CDR3 region has 15 residues. Germline assignment: CDR1 SGHTA and CDR2 FQGNSA. Trimming cost V 4 bases and J 2 bases; bases outside gene matches: 8. CDR3 nucleotide sequence: TGTGCCAGCAGCTCCCGCGGGGGACCAACCTACGAGCAGTACTTC. This encodes CASSSRGGPTYEQYF.

There are many counts of this clonotype. The CDR3 loop reads CASSLTPTGDTEAFF. CDR3 sequence (DNA): TGCGCCAGCAGCTTGACACCTACAGGGGACACTGAAGCTTTCTTT. V usage is TRBV5-1 and J usage is TRBJ1-1, with 7 bases matching TRBD1. This CDR3 comprises 15 residues. The germline CDR1 and CDR2 sequences are SGHRS and YFSETQ. Unmatched junction bases numbered 6, after V lost 1 base and J lost 3 bases.

This clonotype occurred many times. This chain uses TRBV29-1 with TRBJ1-2, with a possible D match to TRBD1 (6 bases). The CDR3 covers 12 residues. Trimming pared 3 bases from V and 7 bases from J, leaving 12 bases between. The V gene's germline CDR1 is SQVTM and CDR2 ANQGSEA. The CDR3 here is CSVDQGRGGYTF. DNA for the CDR3: TGCAGCGTTGATCAGGGGAGGGGTGGCTACACCTTC.

In its sample, this clonotype was seen many times. This rearrangement joins TRBV7-8 to TRBJ1-3; TRBD1 agrees at 7 bases. Per the germline V gene, CDR1 is SGHVS and CDR2 is FQNEAQ. The CDR3 extends over 15 amino acids. V trimming: 1 base; J trimming: 3 bases; junction bases outside the gene matches: 3. The DNA for the CDR3 is TGTGCCAGCAGCTTAGAACAGGGGAATGGAAACACCATATATTTT. It translates to CASSLEQGNGNTIYF. The full variable domain, rest sourced from reference TRBV7-8 and TRBJ1-3, is GAGVSQSPRYKVAKRGQDVALRCDPISGHVSLFWYQQALGQGPEFLTYFQNEAQLDKSGLPSDRFFAERPEGSVSTLKIQRTQQEDSAVYLCASSLEQGNGNTIYFGEGSWLTVV.

Ten or more counts support this clonotype. The chain joins TRBV6-5 to TRBJ1-2; no firm D call. Germline V gives CDR1 MNHEY, CDR2 SVGAGI. This CDR3 region has 15 residues. Trimming left V 6 bases short and J 2 bases short, with 16 bases between. CDR3 DNA sequence: TGTGCCAGCAGCTCATACTCGACTGTAAACTATGGCTACACCTTC. Protein product: CASSSYSTVNYGYTF.

In this sample, this clonotype turned up many times. The chain joins TRBV11-1 to TRBJ2-2; a weak D match, TRBD1 (5 bases). The V gene lost 0 bases and the J gene lost 4 bases, with 6 bases spanning the gap. CDR1 is SGHAT, CDR2 FQDESV, per germline (reference sequence). The CDR3 runs to 14 residues. The chain's CDR3 is CASSLAGATGELFF. For the CDR3, the DNA is TGTGCCAGCAGCTTAGCAGGGGCCACCGGGGAGCTGTTTTTT.